This T cell receptor beta chain came from a study of T-cell memory formation after mild COVID-19. Comment on this clonotype: The target antigen is unknown.

Using constant-segment primers, 5'RACE produced TCR alpha and TCR beta cDNA libraries carrying sample barcodes and UMIs. TCRdb redid the calling of the 5' RACE reads with MiXCR, one entry per CDR3 protein. The sample has approximately 300,000 distinct CDR3 sequences; over 7% are singletons. Germline V lookup: CDR1 LNHNV, CDR2 YYDKDF (reference sequence). The ends were cut back, 1 base at V and 1 base at J, with 7 bases in the middle. The CDR3 totals 15 residues. Study-level findings and limits: Chiefly within CM and EM were the contracting CD4+ clones; CD8+ ones were within EMRA. That cross-reactive memory joined was suggested by some responding clones appearing in pre-infection memory.

The TCR originated in a man aged 18 to 29 who had mild COVID-19 (a few samples of this study predate the infection). Cell type and time point are not known. Sequencing input: PBMCs or a T cell subset sorted from them (not recorded which). The chain links TRBV15 to TRBJ2-2; possible D gene TRBD1, 6 bases. CDR3 sequence: CATSRGGGNTGELFF. The CDR3 bases are TGTGCCACCAGCAGAGGAGGGGGGAACACCGGGGAGCTGTTTTTT.